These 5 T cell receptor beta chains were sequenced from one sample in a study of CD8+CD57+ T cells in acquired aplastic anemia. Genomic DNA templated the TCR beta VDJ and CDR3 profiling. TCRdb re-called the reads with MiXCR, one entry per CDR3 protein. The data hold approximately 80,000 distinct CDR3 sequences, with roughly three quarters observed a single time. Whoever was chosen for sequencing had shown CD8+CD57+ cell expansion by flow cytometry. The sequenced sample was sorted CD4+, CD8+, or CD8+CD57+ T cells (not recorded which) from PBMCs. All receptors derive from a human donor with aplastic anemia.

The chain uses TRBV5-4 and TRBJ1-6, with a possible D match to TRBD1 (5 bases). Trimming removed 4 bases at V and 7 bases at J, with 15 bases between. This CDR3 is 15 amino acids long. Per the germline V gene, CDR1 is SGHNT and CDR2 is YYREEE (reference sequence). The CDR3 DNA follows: TGTGCCAGCAGCAGCAGGGATTCTTTCAATTCACCCCTCCACTTT. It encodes CASSSRDSFNSPLHF.

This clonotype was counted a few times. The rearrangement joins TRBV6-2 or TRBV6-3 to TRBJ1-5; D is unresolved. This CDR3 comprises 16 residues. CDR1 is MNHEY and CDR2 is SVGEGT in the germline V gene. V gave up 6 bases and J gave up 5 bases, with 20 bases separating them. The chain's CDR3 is CASSELSATTHQPQHF. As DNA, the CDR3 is TGTGCCAGCAGCGAGCTCTCGGCTACTACCCATCAGCCCCAGCATTTT.

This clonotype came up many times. The CDR3 bases are TGCGCCAGCAGCTTGGTGGTGGGATCCTACGAGCAGTACTTC. As protein: CASSLVVGSYEQYF. The rearrangement joins TRBV5-1 to TRBJ2-7; D uncertain. V lost 0 bases and J 1 base, leaving 8 bases between the germline ends. The CDR3 runs 14 residues. Germline lookup yields CDR1 SGHRS and CDR2 YFSETQ.

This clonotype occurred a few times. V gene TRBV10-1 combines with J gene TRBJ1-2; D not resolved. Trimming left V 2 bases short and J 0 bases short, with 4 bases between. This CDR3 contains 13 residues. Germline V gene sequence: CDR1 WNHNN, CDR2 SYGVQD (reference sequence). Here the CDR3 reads CASSERPNYGYTF. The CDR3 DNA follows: TGCGCCAGCAGTGAGCGACCTAACTATGGCTACACCTTC.

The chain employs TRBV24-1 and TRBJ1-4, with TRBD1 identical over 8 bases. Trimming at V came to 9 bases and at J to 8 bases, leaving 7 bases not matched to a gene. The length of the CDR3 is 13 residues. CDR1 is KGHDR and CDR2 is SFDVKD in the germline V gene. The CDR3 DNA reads TGTGCCACCCCACGGACAGGGCAGGAAAAACTGTTTTTT. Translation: CATPRTGQEKLFF.